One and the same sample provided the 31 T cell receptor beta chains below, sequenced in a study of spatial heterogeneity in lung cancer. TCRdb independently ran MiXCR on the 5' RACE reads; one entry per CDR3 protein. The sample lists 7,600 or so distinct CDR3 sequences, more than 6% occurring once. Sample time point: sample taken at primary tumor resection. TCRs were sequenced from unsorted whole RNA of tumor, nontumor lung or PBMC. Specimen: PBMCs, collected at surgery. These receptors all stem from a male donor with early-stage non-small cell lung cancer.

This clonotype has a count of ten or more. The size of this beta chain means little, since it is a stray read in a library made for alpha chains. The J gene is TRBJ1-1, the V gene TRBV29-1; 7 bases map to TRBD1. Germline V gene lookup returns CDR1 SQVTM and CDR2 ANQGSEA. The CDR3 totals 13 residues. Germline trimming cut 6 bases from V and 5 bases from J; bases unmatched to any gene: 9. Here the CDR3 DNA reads TGCAGCGTCCTGAAGGGGGCTAATACTGAAGCTTTCTTT. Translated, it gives CSVLKGANTEAFF.

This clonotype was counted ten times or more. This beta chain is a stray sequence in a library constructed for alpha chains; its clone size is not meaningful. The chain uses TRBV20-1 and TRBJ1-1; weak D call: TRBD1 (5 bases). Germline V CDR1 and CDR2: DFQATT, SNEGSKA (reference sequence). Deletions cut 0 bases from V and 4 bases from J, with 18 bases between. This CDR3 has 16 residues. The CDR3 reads CSARDPGTPLGTEAFF. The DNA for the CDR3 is TGCAGTGCTAGAGATCCCGGGACGCCCCTGGGCACTGAAGCTTTCTTT.

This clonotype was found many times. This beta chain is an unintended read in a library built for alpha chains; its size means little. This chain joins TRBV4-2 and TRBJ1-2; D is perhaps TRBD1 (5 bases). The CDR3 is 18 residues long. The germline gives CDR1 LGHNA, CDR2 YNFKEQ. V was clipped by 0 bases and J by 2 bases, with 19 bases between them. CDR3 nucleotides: TGTGCCAGCAGCCAAGATCAAACGGGGGGACTGCGAAACTATGGCTACACCTTC. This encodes CASSQDQTGGLRNYGYTF.

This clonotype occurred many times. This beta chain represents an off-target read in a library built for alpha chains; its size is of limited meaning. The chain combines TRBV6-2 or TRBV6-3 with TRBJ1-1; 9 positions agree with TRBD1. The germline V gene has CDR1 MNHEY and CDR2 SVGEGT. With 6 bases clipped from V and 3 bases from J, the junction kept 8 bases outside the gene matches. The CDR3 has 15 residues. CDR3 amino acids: CASSLPRTGDTEAFF. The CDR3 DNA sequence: TGTGCCAGCAGCCTCCCCAGGACAGGGGACACTGAAGCTTTCTTT.

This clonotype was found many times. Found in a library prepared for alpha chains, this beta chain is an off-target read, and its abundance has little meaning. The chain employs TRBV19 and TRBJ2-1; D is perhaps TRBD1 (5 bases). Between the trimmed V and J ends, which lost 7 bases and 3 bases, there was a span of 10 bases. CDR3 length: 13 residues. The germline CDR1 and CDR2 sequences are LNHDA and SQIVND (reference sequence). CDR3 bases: TGTGCCAGTAAGGGGCAGGGCTACAATGAGCAGTTCTTC. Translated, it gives CASKGQGYNEQFF.

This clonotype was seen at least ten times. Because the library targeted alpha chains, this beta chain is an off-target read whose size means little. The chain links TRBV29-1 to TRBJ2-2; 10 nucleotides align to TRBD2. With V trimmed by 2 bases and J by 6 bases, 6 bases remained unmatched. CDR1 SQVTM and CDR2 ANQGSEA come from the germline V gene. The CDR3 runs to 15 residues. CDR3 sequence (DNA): TGCAGCGTTGAATTTCGAGCGGGAGGGCCCGGGGAGCTGTTTTTT. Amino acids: CSVEFRAGGPGELFF.

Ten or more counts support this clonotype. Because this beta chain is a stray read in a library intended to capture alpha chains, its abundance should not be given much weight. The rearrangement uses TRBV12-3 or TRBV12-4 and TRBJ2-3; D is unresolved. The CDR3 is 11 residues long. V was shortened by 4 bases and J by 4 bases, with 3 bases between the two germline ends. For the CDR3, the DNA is TGTGCCAGCAGTTCTTCAGATACGCAGTATTTT. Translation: CASSSSDTQYF.

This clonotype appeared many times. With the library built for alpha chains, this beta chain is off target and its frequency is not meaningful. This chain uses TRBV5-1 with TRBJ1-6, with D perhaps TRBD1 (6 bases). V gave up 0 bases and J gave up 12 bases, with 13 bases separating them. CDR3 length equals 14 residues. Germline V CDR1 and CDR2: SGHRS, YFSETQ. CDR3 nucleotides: TGCGCCAGCAGCTTGGCTGGGGGGCCTGAACCCCTCCACTTT. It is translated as CASSLAGGPEPLHF.

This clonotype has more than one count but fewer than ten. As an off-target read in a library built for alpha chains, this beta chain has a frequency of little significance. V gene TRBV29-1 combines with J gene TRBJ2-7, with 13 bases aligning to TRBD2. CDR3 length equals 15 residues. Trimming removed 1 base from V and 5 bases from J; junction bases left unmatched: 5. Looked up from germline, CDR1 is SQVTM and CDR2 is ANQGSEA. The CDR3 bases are TGCAGCGTTGAAGGGGGACTAGCGGGAAGGAACGAGCAGTACTTC. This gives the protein CSVEGGLAGRNEQYF.

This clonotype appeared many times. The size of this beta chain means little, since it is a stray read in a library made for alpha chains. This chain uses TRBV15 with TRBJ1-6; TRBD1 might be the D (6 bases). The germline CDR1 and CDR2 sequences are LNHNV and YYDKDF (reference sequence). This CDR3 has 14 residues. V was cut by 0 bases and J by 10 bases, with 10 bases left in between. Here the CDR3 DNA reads TGTGCCACCAGCAGAGAGGGGGCGTCATCACCCCTCCACTTT. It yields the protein CATSREGASSPLHF.

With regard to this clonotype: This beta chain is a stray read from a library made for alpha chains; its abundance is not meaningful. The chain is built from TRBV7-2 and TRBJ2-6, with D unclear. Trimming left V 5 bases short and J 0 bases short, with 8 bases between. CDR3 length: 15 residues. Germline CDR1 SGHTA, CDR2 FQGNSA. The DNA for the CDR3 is TGTGCCAGCAGCAAAGGGCTCTCTGGGGCCAACGTCCTGACTTTC. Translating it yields CASSKGLSGANVLTF. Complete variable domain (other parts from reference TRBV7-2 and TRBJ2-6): GAGVSQSPSNKVTEKGKDVELRCDPISGHTALYWYRQSLGQGLEFLIYFQGNSAPDKSGLPSDRFSAERTGGSVSTLTIQRTQQEDSAVYLCASSKGLSGANVLTFGAGSRLTVL.

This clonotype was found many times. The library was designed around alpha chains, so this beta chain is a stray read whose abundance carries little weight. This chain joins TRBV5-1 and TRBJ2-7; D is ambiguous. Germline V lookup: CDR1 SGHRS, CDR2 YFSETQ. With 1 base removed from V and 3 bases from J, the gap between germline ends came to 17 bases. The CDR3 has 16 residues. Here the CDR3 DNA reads TGCGCCAGCAGCTTGTCTCGATTTGTCGGACGCTACGAGCAGTACTTC. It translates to CASSLSRFVGRYEQYF. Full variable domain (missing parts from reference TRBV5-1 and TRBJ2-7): KAGVTQTPRYLIKTRGQQVTLSCSPISGHRSVSWYQQTPGQGLQFLFEYFSETQRNKGNFPGRFSGRQFSNSRSEMNVSTLELGDSALYLCASSLSRFVGRYEQYFGPGTRLTVT.

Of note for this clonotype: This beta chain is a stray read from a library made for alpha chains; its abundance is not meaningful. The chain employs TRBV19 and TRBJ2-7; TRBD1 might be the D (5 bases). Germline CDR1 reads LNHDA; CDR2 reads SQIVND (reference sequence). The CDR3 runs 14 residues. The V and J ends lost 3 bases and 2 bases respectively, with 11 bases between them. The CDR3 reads CASSITGPTYEQYF. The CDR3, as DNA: TGTGCCAGTAGTATTACAGGACCCACCTACGAGCAGTACTTC.

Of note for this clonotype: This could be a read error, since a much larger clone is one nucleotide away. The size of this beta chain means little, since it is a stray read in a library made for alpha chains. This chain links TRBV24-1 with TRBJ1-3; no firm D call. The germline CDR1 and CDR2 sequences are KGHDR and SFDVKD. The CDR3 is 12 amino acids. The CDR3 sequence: CATSASGNTIFF. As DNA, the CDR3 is TGTGCCACCAGTGCATCCGGAAACACCATATTTTTT.

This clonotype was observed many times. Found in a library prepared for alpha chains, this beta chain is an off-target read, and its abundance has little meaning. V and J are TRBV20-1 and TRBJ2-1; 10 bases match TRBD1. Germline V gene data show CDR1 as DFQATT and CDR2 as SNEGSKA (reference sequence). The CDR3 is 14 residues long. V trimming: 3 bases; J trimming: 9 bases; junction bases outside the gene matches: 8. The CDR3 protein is CSARGGTGVSEQFF. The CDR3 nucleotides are TGCAGTGCTAGGGGCGGGACAGGGGTGAGTGAGCAGTTCTTC.

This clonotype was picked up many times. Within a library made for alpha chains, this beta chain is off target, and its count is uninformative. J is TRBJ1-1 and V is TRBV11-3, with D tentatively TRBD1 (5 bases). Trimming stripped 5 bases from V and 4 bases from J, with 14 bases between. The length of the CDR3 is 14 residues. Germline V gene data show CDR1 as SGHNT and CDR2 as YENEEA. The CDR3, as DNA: TGTGCCAGCAGCCTGGCGGGGCCTGGCACTGAAGCTTTCTTT. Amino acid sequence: CASSLAGPGTEAFF.

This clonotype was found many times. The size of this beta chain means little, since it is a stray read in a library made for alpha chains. CDR3 DNA sequence: TGTGCCAGCAGCCCAAACGCACAGGGTCCGAACACTGAAGCTTTCTTT. This codes for CASSPNAQGPNTEAFF. The rearrangement uses TRBV11-3 and TRBJ1-1; tentatively, D is TRBD1 (6 bases). The germline V and J ends were trimmed by 5 bases and 1 base, with 17 bases remaining between them. The length of the CDR3 is 16 residues. Germline V gene sequence: CDR1 SGHNT, CDR2 YENEEA.

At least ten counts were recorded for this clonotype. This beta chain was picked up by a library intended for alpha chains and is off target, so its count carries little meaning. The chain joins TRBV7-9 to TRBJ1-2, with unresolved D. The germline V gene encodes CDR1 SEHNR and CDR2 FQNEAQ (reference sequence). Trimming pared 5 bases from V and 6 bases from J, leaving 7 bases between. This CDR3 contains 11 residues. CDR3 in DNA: TGTGCCAGCAGCCCGAAGGATGGCTACACCTTC. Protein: CASSPKDGYTF.

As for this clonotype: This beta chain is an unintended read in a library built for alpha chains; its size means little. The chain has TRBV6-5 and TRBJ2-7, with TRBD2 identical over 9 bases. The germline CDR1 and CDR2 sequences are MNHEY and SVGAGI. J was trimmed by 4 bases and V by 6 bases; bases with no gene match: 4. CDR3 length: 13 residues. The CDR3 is CASSAGGGYEQYF. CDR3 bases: TGTGCCAGCAGCGCGGGGGGGGGTTACGAGCAGTACTTC.

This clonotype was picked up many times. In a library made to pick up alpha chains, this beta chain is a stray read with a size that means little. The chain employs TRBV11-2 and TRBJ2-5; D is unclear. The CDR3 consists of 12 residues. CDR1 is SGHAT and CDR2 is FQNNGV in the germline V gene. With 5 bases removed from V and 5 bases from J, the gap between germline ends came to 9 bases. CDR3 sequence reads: CASSPQRETQYF. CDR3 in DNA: TGTGCCAGCAGCCCACAAAGGGAGACCCAGTACTTC.

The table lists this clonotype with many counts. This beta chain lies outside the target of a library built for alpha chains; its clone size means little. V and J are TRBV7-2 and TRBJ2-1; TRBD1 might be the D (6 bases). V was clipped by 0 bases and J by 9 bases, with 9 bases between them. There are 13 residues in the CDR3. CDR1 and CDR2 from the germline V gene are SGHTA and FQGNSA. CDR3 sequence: CASSLAGAREQFF. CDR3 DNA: TGTGCCAGCAGCTTAGCGGGGGCCCGTGAGCAGTTCTTC. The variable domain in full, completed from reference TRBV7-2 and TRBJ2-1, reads GAGVSQSPSNKVTEKGKDVELRCDPISGHTALYWYRQSLGQGLEFLIYFQGNSAPDKSGLPSDRFSAERTGGSVSTLTIQRTQQEDSAVYLCASSLAGAREQFFGPGTRLTVL.

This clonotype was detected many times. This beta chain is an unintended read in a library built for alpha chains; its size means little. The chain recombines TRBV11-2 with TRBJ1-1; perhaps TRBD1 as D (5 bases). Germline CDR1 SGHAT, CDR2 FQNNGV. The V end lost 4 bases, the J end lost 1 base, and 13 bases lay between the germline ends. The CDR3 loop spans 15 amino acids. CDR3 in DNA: TGTGCCAGCAGCTATCCGGACAATAGGAACACTGAAGCTTTCTTT. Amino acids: CASSYPDNRNTEAFF.

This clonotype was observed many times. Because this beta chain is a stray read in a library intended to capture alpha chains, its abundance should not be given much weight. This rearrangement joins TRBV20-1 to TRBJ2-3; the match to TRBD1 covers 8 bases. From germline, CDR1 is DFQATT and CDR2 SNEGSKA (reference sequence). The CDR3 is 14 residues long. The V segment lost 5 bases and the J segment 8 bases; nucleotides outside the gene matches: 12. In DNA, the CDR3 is TGCAGTGCTCGGATAGGACAGGGTCTAGGTACGCAGTATTTT. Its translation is CSARIGQGLGTQYF.

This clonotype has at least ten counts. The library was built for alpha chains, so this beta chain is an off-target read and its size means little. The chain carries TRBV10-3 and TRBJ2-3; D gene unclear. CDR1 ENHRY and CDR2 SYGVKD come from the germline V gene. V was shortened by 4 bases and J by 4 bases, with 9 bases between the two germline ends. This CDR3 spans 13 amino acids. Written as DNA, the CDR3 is TGTGCCATCAGTGTGGTCAGTGCAGATACGCAGTATTTT. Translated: CAISVVSADTQYF.

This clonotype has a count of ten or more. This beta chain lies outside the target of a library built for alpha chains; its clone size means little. This CDR3 reads CASSISWTGTNEKLFF. The CDR3 DNA follows: TGCGCCAGCAGCATTTCCTGGACAGGGACTAATGAAAAACTGTTTTTT. This chain links TRBV5-1 with TRBJ1-4, with 8 bases aligning to TRBD1. The V gene end was trimmed by 4 bases and the J gene end by 2 bases; junction bases not matched to a gene: 7. Germline CDR1 is SGHRS and CDR2 is YFSETQ. This CDR3 has 16 residues. Variable domain in full (rest from reference TRBV5-1 and TRBJ1-4): KAGVTQTPRYLIKTRGQQVTLSCSPISGHRSVSWYQQTPGQGLQFLFEYFSETQRNKGNFPGRFSGRQFSNSRSEMNVSTLELGDSALYLCASSISWTGTNEKLFFGSGTQLSVL.

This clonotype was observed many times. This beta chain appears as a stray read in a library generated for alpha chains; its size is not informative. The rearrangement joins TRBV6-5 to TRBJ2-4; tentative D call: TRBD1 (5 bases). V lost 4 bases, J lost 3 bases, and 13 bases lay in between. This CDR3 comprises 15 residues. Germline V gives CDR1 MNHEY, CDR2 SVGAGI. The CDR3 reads CASSSPGQGKNIQYF. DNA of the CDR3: TGTGCCAGCAGTTCCCCTGGACAAGGCAAAAACATTCAGTACTTC.

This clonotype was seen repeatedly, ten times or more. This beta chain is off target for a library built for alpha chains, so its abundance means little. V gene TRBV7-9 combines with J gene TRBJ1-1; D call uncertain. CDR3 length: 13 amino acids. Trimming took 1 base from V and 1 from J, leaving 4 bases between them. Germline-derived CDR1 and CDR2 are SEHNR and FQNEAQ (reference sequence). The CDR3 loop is CASSLVENTEAFF. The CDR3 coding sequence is TGTGCCAGCAGCTTAGTGGAGAACACTGAAGCTTTCTTT.

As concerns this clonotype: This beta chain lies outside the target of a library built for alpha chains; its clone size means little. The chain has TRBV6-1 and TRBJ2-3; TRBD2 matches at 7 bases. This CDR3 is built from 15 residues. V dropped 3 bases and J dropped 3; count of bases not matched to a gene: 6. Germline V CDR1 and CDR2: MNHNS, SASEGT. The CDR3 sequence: CASSEQGGWTDTQYF. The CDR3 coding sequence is TGTGCCAGCAGTGAGCAGGGAGGGTGGACAGATACGCAGTATTTT.

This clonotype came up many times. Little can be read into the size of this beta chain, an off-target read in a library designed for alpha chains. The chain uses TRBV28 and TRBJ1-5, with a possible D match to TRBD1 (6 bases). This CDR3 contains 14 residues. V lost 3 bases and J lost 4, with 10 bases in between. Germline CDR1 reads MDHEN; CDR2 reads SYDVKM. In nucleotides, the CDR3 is TGTGCCAGCAGTTTTGGGGGGGCTAATCAGCCCCAGCATTTT. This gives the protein CASSFGGANQPQHF.

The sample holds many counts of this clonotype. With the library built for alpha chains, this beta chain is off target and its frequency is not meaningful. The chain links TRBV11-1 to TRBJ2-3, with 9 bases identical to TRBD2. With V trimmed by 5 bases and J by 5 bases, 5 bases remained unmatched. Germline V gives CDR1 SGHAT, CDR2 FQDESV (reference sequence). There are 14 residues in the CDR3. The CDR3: CASSEGLAIDTQYF. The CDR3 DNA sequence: TGTGCCAGCAGCGAGGGACTAGCAATAGATACGCAGTATTTT.

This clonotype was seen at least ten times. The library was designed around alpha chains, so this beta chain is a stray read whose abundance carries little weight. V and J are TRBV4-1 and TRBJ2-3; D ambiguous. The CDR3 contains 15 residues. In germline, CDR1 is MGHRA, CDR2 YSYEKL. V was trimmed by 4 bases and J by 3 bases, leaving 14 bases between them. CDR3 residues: CASSRKEGRTDTQYF. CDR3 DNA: TGCGCCAGCAGCCGCAAGGAAGGTCGGACAGATACGCAGTATTTT.